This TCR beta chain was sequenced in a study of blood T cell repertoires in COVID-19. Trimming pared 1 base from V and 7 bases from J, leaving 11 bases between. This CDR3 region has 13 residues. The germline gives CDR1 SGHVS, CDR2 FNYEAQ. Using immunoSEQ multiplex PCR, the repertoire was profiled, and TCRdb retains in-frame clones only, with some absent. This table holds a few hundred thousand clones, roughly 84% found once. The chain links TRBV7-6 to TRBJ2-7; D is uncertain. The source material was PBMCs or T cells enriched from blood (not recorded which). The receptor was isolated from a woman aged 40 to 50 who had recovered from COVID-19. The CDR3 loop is CASSLGPSPEQYF. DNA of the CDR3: TGTGCCAGCAGCTTAGGGCCGTCCCCAGAGCAGTACTTC.